Sequencing of this T cell receptor (beta chain) was carried out in a study of OX40 agonist ivuxolimab in advanced cancers. The wider study: Ivuxolimab doses were 0.01, 0.1, 0.3, 1.5, 3 or 10 mg/kg every 2 weeks. A partial response was reached by three patients: one with hepatocellular carcinoma and two with cutaneous melanoma.

Repertoires were generated with immunoSEQ multiplex PCR, while TCRdb's copy carries only in-frame clones and drops some. The sample lists 55,000 to 65,000 clones; 86% were seen once. In the case of this clone: Its cognate antigen is unknown.

Trimming removed 5 bases at V and 7 bases at J, with 14 bases between. This CDR3 has 13 amino acids. Germline V gives CDR1 SNHLY, CDR2 FYNNEI. Study-wide results and caveats: Circulating CD4+ and CD8+ T cells showed clonal expansion by week 6 at 0.1 to 3.0 mg/kg. The specificity for antigen of the expanded peripheral T cells was not determined.

The rearrangement joins TRBV2 to TRBJ1-1; D is uncertain. The sequence came from an adult with an advanced solid tumor such as melanoma, head and neck, liver or kidney cancer. The sequenced sample was CD4+ or CD8+ T cells sorted from blood, obtained in a trial of the OX40 agonist ivuxolimab. In nucleotides, the CDR3 is TGTGCCAGCAGTATACTACTGGACGGTGAAGCTTTCTTT. Translating it yields CASSILLDGEAFF.